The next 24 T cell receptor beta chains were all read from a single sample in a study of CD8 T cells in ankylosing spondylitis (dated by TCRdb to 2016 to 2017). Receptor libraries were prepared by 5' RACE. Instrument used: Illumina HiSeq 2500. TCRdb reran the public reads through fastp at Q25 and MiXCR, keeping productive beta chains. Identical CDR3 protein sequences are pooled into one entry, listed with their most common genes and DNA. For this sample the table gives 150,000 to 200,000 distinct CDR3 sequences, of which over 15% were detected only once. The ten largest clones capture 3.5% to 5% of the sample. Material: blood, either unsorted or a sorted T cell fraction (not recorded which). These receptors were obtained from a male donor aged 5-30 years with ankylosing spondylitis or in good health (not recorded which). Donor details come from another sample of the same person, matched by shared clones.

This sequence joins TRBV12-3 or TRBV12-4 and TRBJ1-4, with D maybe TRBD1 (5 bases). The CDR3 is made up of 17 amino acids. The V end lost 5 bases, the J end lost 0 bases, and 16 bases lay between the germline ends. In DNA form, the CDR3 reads TGTGCCAGCAGTCTCGACAGACTCCAGGCAACTAATGAAAAACTGTTTTTT. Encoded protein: CASSLDRLQATNEKLFF.

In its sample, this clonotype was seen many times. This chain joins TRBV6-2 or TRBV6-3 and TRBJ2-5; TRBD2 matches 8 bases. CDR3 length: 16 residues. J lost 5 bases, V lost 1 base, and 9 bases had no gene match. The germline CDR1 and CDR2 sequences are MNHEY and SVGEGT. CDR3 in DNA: TGTGCCAGCAGTTACTGGGAGGGACTAGTGGGGGAGACCCAGTACTTC. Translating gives CASSYWEGLVGETQYF.

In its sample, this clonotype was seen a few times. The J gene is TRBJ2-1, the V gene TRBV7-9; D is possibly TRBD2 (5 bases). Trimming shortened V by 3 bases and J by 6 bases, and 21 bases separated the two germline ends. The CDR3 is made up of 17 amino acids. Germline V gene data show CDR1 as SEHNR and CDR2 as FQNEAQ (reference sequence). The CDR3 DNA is TGTGCCAGCAGCTTTCCCCGGGGTCTCGCCACGGCCAATGAGCAGTTCTTC. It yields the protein CASSFPRGLATANEQFF.

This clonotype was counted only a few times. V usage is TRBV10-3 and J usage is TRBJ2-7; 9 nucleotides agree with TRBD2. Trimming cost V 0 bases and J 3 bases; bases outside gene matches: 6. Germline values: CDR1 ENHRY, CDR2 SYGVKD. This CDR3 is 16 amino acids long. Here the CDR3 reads CAISESRLAVVYEQYF. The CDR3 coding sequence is TGTGCCATCAGTGAGTCTCGACTAGCGGTTGTCTACGAGCAGTACTTC.

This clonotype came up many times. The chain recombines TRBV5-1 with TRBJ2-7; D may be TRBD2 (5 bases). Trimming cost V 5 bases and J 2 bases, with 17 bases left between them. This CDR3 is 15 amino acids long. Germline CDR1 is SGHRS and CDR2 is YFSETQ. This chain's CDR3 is CASRLTPLLAYEQYV. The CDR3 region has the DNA TGCGCCAGCAGACTGACCCCGTTACTAGCCTACGAGCAGTACGTC.

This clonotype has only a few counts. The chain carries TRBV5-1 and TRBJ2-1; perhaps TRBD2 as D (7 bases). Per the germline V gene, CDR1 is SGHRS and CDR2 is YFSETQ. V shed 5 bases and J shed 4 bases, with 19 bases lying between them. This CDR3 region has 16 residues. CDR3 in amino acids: CASSGGALDFYNEQFF. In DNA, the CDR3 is TGCGCCAGCAGTGGGGGGGCACTAGATTTTTACAATGAGCAGTTCTTC.

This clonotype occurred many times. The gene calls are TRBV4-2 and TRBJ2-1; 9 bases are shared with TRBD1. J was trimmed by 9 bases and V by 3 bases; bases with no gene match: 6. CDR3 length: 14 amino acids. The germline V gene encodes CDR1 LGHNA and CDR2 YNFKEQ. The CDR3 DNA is TGTGCCAGCAGCCACTGGGACAGGGAGGGTGAGCAGTTCTTC. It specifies CASSHWDREGEQFF.

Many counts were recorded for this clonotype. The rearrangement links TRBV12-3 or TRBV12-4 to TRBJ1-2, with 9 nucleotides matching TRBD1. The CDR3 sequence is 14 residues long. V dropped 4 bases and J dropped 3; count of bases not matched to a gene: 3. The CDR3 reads CASSSGTGHYGYTF. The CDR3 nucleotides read TGTGCCAGCAGTTCCGGGACAGGGCACTATGGCTACACCTTC.

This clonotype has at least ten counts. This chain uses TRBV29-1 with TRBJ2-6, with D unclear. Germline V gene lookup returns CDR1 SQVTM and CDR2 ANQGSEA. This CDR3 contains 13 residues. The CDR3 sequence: CSAYQTGANVLTF. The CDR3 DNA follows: TGCAGTGCTTATCAAACTGGGGCCAACGTCCTGACTTTC.

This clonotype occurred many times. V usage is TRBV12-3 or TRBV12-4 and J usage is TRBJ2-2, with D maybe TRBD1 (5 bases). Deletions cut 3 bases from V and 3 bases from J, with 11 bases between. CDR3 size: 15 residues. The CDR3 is CASSLTAIYTGELFF. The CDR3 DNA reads TGTGCCAGCAGTTTGACAGCTATATACACCGGGGAGCTGTTTTTT.

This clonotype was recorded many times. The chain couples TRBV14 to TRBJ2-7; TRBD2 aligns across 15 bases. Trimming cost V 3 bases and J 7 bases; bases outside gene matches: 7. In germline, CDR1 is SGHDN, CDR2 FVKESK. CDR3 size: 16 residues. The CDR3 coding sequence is TGTGCCAGCAGCCACCGCTGGACTAGCGGGAGGGGTGAGCAGTACTTC. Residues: CASSHRWTSGRGEQYF.

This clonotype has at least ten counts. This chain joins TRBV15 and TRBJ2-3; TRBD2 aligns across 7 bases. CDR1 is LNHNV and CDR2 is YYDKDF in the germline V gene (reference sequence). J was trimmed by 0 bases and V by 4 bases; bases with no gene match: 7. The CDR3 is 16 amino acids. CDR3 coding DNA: TGTGCCACCAGCAATAAAGCGGGACCTAGCACAGATACGCAGTATTTT. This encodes CATSNKAGPSTDTQYF.

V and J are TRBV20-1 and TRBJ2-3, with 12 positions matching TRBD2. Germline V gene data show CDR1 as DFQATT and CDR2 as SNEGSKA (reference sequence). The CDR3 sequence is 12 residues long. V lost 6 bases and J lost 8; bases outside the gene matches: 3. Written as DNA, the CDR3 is TGCAGTGCCAAGACTAGCGGGGGTACGCAGTATTTT. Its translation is CSAKTSGGTQYF.

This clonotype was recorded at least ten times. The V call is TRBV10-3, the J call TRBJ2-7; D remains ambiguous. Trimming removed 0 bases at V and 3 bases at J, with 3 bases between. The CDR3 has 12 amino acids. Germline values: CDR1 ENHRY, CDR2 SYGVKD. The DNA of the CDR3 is TGTGCCATCAGTGAGTCGGGCTACGAGCAGTACGTC. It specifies CAISESGYEQYV.

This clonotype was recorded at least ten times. The CDR3 bases are TGCAGCGTCCCCTTCGGGGAGAAAGATACGCAGTATTTT. This codes for CSVPFGEKDTQYF. The J gene is TRBJ2-3, the V gene TRBV29-1; TRBD2 might be the D (5 bases). Germline-derived CDR1 and CDR2 are SQVTM and ANQGSEA. Trimming removed 6 bases at V and 5 bases at J, with 15 bases between. There are 13 residues in the CDR3.

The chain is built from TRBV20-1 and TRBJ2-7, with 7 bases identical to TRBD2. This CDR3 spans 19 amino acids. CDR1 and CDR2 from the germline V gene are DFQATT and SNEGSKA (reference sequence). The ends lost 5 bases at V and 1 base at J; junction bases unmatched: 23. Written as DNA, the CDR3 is TGCAGTGCTCCCCGTCTTACGGGGGGTAGGGCGGGTGGTTCCTACGAGCAGTACTTC. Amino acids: CSAPRLTGGRAGGSYEQYF.

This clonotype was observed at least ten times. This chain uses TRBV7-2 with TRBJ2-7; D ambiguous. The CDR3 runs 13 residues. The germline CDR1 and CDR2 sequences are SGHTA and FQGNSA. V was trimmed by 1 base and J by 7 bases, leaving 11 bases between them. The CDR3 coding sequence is TGTGCCAGCAGCTTAGAACCCCCACGGGAGCAGTACTTC. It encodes CASSLEPPREQYF.

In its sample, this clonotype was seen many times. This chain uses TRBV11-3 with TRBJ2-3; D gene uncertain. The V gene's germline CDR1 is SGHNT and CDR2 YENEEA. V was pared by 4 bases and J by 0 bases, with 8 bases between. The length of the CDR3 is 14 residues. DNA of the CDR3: TGTGCCAGCAGCTCCGATTCTAGCACAGATACGCAGTATTTT. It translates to CASSSDSSTDTQYF.

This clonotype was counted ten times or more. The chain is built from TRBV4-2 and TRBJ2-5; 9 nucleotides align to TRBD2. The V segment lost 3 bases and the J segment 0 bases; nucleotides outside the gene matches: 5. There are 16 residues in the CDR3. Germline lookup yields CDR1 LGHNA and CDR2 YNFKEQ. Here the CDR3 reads CASSHISGRDQETQYF. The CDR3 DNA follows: TGTGCCAGCAGCCACATTAGCGGGAGAGACCAAGAGACCCAGTACTTC.

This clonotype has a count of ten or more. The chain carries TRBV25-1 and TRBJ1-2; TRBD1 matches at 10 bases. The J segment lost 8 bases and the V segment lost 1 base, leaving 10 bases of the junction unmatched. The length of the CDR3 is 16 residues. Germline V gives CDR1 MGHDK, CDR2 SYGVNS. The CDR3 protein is CASSESGDRGSDGYTF. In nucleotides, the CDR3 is TGTGCCAGCAGTGAATCGGGGGACAGGGGTAGTGACGGCTACACCTTC.

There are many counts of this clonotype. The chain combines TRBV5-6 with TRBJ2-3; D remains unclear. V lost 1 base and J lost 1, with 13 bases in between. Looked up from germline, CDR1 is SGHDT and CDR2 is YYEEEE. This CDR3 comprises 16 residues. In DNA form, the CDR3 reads TGTGCCAGCAGCTTGAGGGTGGCAGGACGCACAGATACGCAGTATTTT. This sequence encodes CASSLRVAGRTDTQYF.

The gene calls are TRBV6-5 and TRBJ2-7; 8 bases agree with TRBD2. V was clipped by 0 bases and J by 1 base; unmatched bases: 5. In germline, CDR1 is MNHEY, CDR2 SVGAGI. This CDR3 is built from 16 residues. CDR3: CASSYSSSGRSYEQYV. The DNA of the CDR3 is TGTGCCAGCAGTTACTCGTCTAGCGGGCGTTCCTACGAGCAGTACGTC.

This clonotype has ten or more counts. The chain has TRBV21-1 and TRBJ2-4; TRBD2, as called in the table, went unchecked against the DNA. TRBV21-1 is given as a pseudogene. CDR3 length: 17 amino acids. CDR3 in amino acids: CASSREGDPRAENIQYF. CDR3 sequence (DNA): TGTGCCAGCAGCAGGGAGGGGGACCCCAGGGCGGAAAACATTCAGTACTTC.

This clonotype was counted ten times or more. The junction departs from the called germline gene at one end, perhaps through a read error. The CDR3 sequence: CASSESSGRPDF. CDR3 nucleotides: TGTGCCAGCAGTGAATCCAGCGGGAGGCCCGATTTC. The chain recombines TRBV25-1 with TRBJ2-7; 9 bases align to TRBD2. Germline V gives CDR1 MGHDK, CDR2 SYGVNS. The CDR3 has 12 residues.